The 29 T cell receptor beta chains below come from one sample, sequenced in a study of CD8 T cells in ankylosing spondylitis. Study-level points and caveats: The study identified a TCR beta motif of eight highly homologous variants that appeared characteristic of ankylosing spondylitis blood.

Their antigen targets remain unknown. MiXCR, run by TCRdb on the 5' RACE reads, gives a single entry per CDR3 protein. The sample contains 450,000 to 550,000 distinct CDR3 sequences, about 5.4% of which appear only once. The sequenced material came from blood, either unsorted or a sorted T cell fraction (not recorded which). These receptors came from a male donor with ankylosing spondylitis.

This clonotype occurred many times. The CDR3 reads CASSILSGANVLTF. CDR3 sequence (DNA): TGTGCCAGCAGTATCTTATCTGGGGCCAACGTCCTGACTTTC. The chain is built from TRBV28 and TRBJ2-6; D remains ambiguous. Trimming pared 5 bases from V and 1 base from J, leaving 6 bases between. CDR3 size: 14 residues. Germline V gene data show CDR1 as MDHEN and CDR2 as SYDVKM.

A word on this clonotype: At one of its ends the junction is not consistent with the germline gene, which may arise from a read error. The chain is built from TRBV7-2 and TRBJ2-7; a weak D match, TRBD2 (6 bases). The CDR3 runs 11 residues. Germline-derived CDR1 and CDR2 are SGHTA and FQGNSA. CDR3 protein: CASSPGSTQNF. DNA of the CDR3: TGTGCCAGCTCGCCCGGGAGTACGCAGAACTTC.

In its sample, this clonotype was seen many times. V is TRBV12-3 or TRBV12-4 and J is TRBJ1-1; perhaps TRBD1 as D (6 bases). V was trimmed by 7 bases and J by 0 bases, leaving 15 bases between them. CDR3 size: 15 residues. CDR3 in amino acids: CASTLWGQMNTEAFF. The DNA of the CDR3 is TGTGCCAGCACCCTTTGGGGACAAATGAACACTGAAGCTTTCTTT.

This clonotype has ten or more counts. This rearrangement joins TRBV7-8 to TRBJ2-5; D perhaps matches TRBD1 (6 bases). CDR3 size: 16 residues. V was trimmed by 2 bases and J by 5 bases, leaving 18 bases between them. Germline V gene lookup returns CDR1 SGHVS and CDR2 FQNEAQ. DNA of the CDR3: TGTGCCAGCAGCTTATTTGTGGGGGCGCGGACGGAGACCCAGTACTTC. Translated, it gives CASSLFVGARTETQYF.

The sample holds many counts of this clonotype. J is TRBJ2-1 and V is TRBV24-1; D is undetermined. Germline V gene lookup returns CDR1 KGHDR and CDR2 SFDVKD. The CDR3 runs to 11 residues. Trimming left V 9 bases short and J 2 bases short, with 4 bases between. CDR3 sequence (DNA): TGTGCCACCGGAGCCTACAATGAGCAGTTCTTC. This encodes CATGAYNEQFF.

Many counts were recorded for this clonotype. The chain links TRBV6-5 to TRBJ1-1, with D maybe TRBD1 (5 bases). Germline assignment: CDR1 MNHEY and CDR2 SVGAGI. The CDR3 has 15 residues. Trimming stripped 2 bases from V and 5 bases from J, with 15 bases between. This CDR3 is CASSYPGDGTTEAFF. As DNA, the CDR3 is TGTGCCAGCAGTTACCCCGGGGACGGTACTACTGAAGCTTTCTTT.

This clonotype has at least ten counts. This rearrangement joins TRBV29-1 to TRBJ1-2; weak D call: TRBD1 (5 bases). Trimming stripped 4 bases from V and 6 bases from J, with 12 bases between. CDR1 and CDR2 (germline): SQVTM, ANQGSEA. The CDR3 spans 12 residues. The CDR3 region has the DNA TGCAGCGTTGTCCATCAGGGTCATGGCTACACCTTC. Amino acids: CSVVHQGHGYTF.

This clonotype was counted ten times or more. The V call is TRBV12-3 or TRBV12-4, the J call TRBJ2-7, with D possibly TRBD2 on 6 matching bases. This CDR3 contains 13 residues. V was cut by 3 bases and J by 6 bases, with 12 bases left in between. DNA of the CDR3: TGTGCCAGCAGTTTTAACCAGGGAGGCGAGCAGTACTTC. As protein: CASSFNQGGEQYF.

This clonotype occurred many times. V gene TRBV5-1 combines with J gene TRBJ1-1, with D hard to call. The CDR3 has 15 residues. V shed 4 bases and J shed 0 bases, with 13 bases lying between them. In germline, CDR1 is SGHRS, CDR2 YFSETQ. CDR3 bases: TGCGCCAGCAGCCCGGAGAGAAGGGTGAACACTGAAGCTTTCTTT. Protein sequence: CASSPERRVNTEAFF.

This clonotype was counted at least ten times. The rearrangement joins TRBV5-1 to TRBJ2-7; possible D gene TRBD2, 6 bases. From germline, CDR1 is SGHRS and CDR2 YFSETQ. The length of the CDR3 is 14 residues. V lost 1 base and J 2 bases, leaving 10 bases between the germline ends. The CDR3 protein is CASSLRRGTYEQYF. In DNA, the CDR3 is TGCGCCAGCAGCTTGAGGCGGGGAACCTACGAGCAGTACTTC. Full variable domain (missing parts from reference TRBV5-1 and TRBJ2-7): KAGVTQTPRYLIKTRGQQVTLSCSPISGHRSVSWYQQTPGQGLQFLFEYFSETQRNKGNFPGRFSGRQFSNSRSEMNVSTLELGDSALYLCASSLRRGTYEQYFGPGTRLTVT.

This clonotype was counted only a few times. The chain links TRBV11-2 to TRBJ2-7; 9 bases line up with TRBD2. The CDR3 runs to 15 residues. J was trimmed by 0 bases and V by 4 bases; bases with no gene match: 4. Per the germline V gene, CDR1 is SGHAT and CDR2 is FQNNGV. CDR3 region: CASSSIAGDSYEQYF. CDR3 bases: TGTGCCAGCAGCTCAATAGCGGGAGACTCCTACGAGCAGTACTTC.

This clonotype showed up many times. The CDR3 DNA reads as TGCAGTGCTAGAGATGCGGGCCAAGCCAAAAACATTCAGTACTTC. It translates to CSARDAGQAKNIQYF. The chain links TRBV20-1 to TRBJ2-4; D is possibly TRBD2 (5 bases). The V and J ends lost 0 bases and 0 bases respectively, with 9 bases between them. This CDR3 has 15 amino acids. The V gene's germline CDR1 is DFQATT and CDR2 SNEGSKA (reference sequence).

This clonotype was seen ten or more times. This chain uses TRBV11-1 with TRBJ2-7, with TRBD2 identical over 7 bases. J was trimmed by 1 base and V by 8 bases; bases with no gene match: 14. Looked up from germline, CDR1 is SGHAT and CDR2 is FQDESV (reference sequence). This CDR3 comprises 16 residues. Here the CDR3 reads CASSLGGSERSYEQYF. The CDR3 DNA reads as TGTGCCAGCTCCTTGGGGGGGAGCGAGCGGTCCTACGAGCAGTACTTC.

This chain joins TRBV18 and TRBJ2-7, with TRBD1 identical over 8 bases. This CDR3 has 15 amino acids. CDR1 and CDR2 from the germline V gene are KGHSH and LQKENI. Unmatched junction bases numbered 9, after V lost 6 bases and J lost 2 bases. The CDR3, as DNA: TGTGCCAGCTCGCGCTCGACAGGGGTGCCCTACGAGCAGTACTTC. Amino acids: CASSRSTGVPYEQYF.

This chain joins TRBV18 and TRBJ2-3; possibly TRBD2 for D (7 bases). The CDR3 runs 19 residues. V was pared by 0 bases and J by 0 bases, with 19 bases between. From germline, CDR1 is KGHSH and CDR2 LQKENI. The CDR3 DNA reads as TGTGCCAGCTCACCACCGGCGGGGGCCTCCGGATCCAGCACAGATACGCAGTATTTT. This encodes CASSPPAGASGSSTDTQYF.

At least ten counts were recorded for this clonotype. The chain links TRBV29-1 to TRBJ2-3; D not resolved. CDR1 SQVTM and CDR2 ANQGSEA come from the germline V gene. This CDR3 contains 16 residues. V lost 0 bases and J lost 2, with 15 bases in between. CDR3 protein: CSVEDTVVSSTDTQYF. The CDR3, as DNA: TGCAGCGTTGAAGACACAGTGGTTTCTTCCACAGATACGCAGTATTTT.

There are a few counts of this clonotype. The V call is TRBV7-2, the J call TRBJ1-2; TRBD1 agrees at 9 bases. The V and J ends lost 5 bases and 4 bases, in that order; junction bases with no gene match: 8. Germline assignment: CDR1 SGHTA and CDR2 FQGNSA. CDR3 length: 15 residues. The CDR3 sequence: CASSTTGGAGYGYTF. The CDR3 region has the DNA TGTGCCAGCAGCACCACAGGGGGCGCGGGCTATGGCTACACCTTC. Full variable domain (rest looked up from reference TRBV7-2 and TRBJ1-2): GAGVSQSPSNKVTEKGKDVELRCDPISGHTALYWYRQSLGQGLEFLIYFQGNSAPDKSGLPSDRFSAERTGGSVSTLTIQRTQQEDSAVYLCASSTTGGAGYGYTFGSGTRLTVV.

This clonotype was detected ten times or more. V is TRBV6-2 or TRBV6-3 and J is TRBJ1-4, with D hard to call. CDR3 length equals 15 residues. V shed 6 bases and J shed 5 bases, with 16 bases lying between them. Germline values: CDR1 MNHEY, CDR2 SVGEGT. CDR3 bases: TGTGCCAGCAGGCGGGAGGGCAGAAGGAATGAAAAACTGTTTTTT. Translated, it gives CASRREGRRNEKLFF.

At least ten counts were recorded for this clonotype. The chain carries TRBV5-1 and TRBJ2-5, with 10 positions matching TRBD2. The length of the CDR3 is 14 residues. After removal of 6 bases from V and 4 bases from J, the junction contained 6 bases not matched to a gene. The germline V gene has CDR1 SGHRS and CDR2 YFSETQ. The CDR3 region has the DNA TGCGCCAGCAAGCAGCGGGGGGGCCCAGAGACCCAGTACTTC. It specifies CASKQRGGPETQYF.

This clonotype has at least ten counts. This chain links TRBV5-1 with TRBJ2-7; D is unresolved. The CDR3 has 12 amino acids. V shed 6 bases and J shed 5 bases, with 12 bases lying between them. Germline V gene data show CDR1 as SGHRS and CDR2 as YFSETQ. CDR3 sequence: CASNSHDDEQYF. Here the CDR3 DNA reads TGCGCCAGCAACTCACATGACGACGAGCAGTACTTC.

This clonotype was seen many times. The chain combines TRBV6-1 with TRBJ1-2, with TRBD1 identical over 9 bases. From germline, CDR1 is MNHNS and CDR2 SASEGT. The CDR3 runs 13 residues. The V segment lost 6 bases and the J segment 6 bases; nucleotides outside the gene matches: 5. CDR3 residues: CASSTGTGHGYTF. The CDR3 DNA reads as TGTGCCAGCAGCACCGGGACAGGGCATGGCTACACCTTC.

The chain joins TRBV28 to TRBJ1-6; TRBD1 aligns across 8 bases. The CDR3 totals 17 residues. Germline CDR1 and CDR2: MDHEN and SYDVKM. The ends lost 8 bases at V and 0 bases at J; junction bases unmatched: 9. CDR3 nucleotide sequence: TGTGCCAGCCAAAAACCAGGGGGCGCCTCCTATAATTCACCCCTCCACTTT. Protein product: CASQKPGGASYNSPLHF.

This clonotype was seen at least ten times. The chain uses TRBV29-1 and TRBJ2-7; D gene unclear. The CDR3 extends over 15 amino acids. The V and J ends lost 5 bases and 1 base respectively, with 18 bases between them. Germline V gene sequence: CDR1 SQVTM, CDR2 ANQGSEA. CDR3 coding DNA: TGCAGCGTTTATGCTCCCCGGGTGGGATCCTACGAGCAGTACTTC. Protein sequence: CSVYAPRVGSYEQYF.

Of note for this clonotype: Possible read error: a much larger clone is one base away. This chain joins TRBV7-9 and TRBJ2-5, with no clear D. This CDR3 spans 11 amino acids. Germline CDR1 is SEHNR and CDR2 is FQNEAQ (reference sequence). In DNA, the CDR3 is TGTGCCGTAGAGGACGGGCTGACCCAGCACTTC. It translates to CAVEDGLTQHF. The variable domain in full, completed from reference TRBV7-9 and TRBJ2-5, reads DTGVSQNPRHKITKRGQNVTFRCDPISEHNRLYWYRQTLGQGPEFLTYFQNEAQLEKSRLLSDRFSAERPKGSFSTLEIQRTEQGDSAMYLCAVEDGLTQHFGPGTRLLVL.

This clonotype was observed a handful of times. The V and J genes are TRBV11-1 and TRBJ2-7; D perhaps matches TRBD1 (6 bases). V lost 0 bases and J 13 bases, leaving 13 bases between the germline ends. The CDR3 totals 12 residues. Germline assignment: CDR1 SGHAT and CDR2 FQDESV (reference sequence). CDR3 nucleotide sequence: TGTGCCAGCAGCTTAGCGTCAGGGGAATTATACTTC. Protein: CASSLASGELYF.

This clonotype appeared a few times. CDR3 DNA sequence: TGCGCCAGCAGCTTGGGTGCAGGACCCCGGGAGACCCAGTACTTC. Its protein product is CASSLGAGPRETQYF. This sequence joins TRBV5-1 and TRBJ2-5, with D unresolved. The CDR3 is 15 residues long. V lost 0 bases to trimming and J lost 5 bases, with 14 bases between them. Germline V gene sequence: CDR1 SGHRS, CDR2 YFSETQ. The whole variable domain, remainder taken from reference TRBV5-1 and TRBJ2-5, is KAGVTQTPRYLIKTRGQQVTLSCSPISGHRSVSWYQQTPGQGLQFLFEYFSETQRNKGNFPGRFSGRQFSNSRSEMNVSTLELGDSALYLCASSLGAGPRETQYFGPGTRLLVL.

This clonotype was counted many times. The chain joins TRBV28 to TRBJ1-2, with D perhaps matching TRBD1 (6 bases). Germline V CDR1 and CDR2: MDHEN, SYDVKM. Trimming removed 1 base from V and 6 bases from J, with 12 bases in between. CDR3 length: 14 amino acids. Here the CDR3 DNA reads TGTGCCAGCAGTTTATTTAAGGGGGTGGATGGCTACACCTTC. Protein sequence: CASSLFKGVDGYTF.

There are many counts of this clonotype. The chain combines TRBV28 with TRBJ2-5, with 12 bases identical to TRBD2. Germline CDR1 is MDHEN and CDR2 is SYDVKM. J gave up 4 bases and V 4 bases, and 4 bases lay outside the gene matches. The CDR3 is made up of 15 amino acids. The CDR3 region has the DNA TGTGCCAGCAGTTCCCTAGCGGGGGGGGGAGAGACCCAGTACTTC. Its translation: CASSSLAGGGETQYF.

This clonotype was counted between two and nine times. V gene TRBV5-1 combines with J gene TRBJ2-5, with 7 bases fitting TRBD2. The V gene end was trimmed by 3 bases and the J gene end by 7 bases; junction bases not matched to a gene: 0. The CDR3 length is 11 residues. Per germline, CDR1 SGHRS and CDR2 YFSETQ. CDR3 in amino acids: CASSWGGTQYF. The DNA of the CDR3 is TGCGCCAGCAGCTGGGGGGGGACCCAGTACTTC.